These 21 T cell receptor beta chains were all obtained from the same sample, sequenced in a study of blood T cell repertoires in COVID-19. The protocol was immunoSEQ multiplex PCR, while the TCRdb copy is restricted to in-frame clones and leaves out a portion. The sample records about 210,000 clones, over 70% being singletons. Sequenced: peripheral blood. The receptors were gathered from a woman aged 50 to 65 with acute or convalescent COVID-19.

This chain links TRBV7-2 with TRBJ1-2, with a tentative D call TRBD1 (5 bases). Trimming took off 0 bases at V and 8 bases at J, with 10 bases between the two ends. CDR3 size: 13 residues. Looked up from germline, CDR1 is SGHTA and CDR2 is FQGNSA. For the CDR3, the DNA is TGTGCCAGCAGCTTAGCAGGGGCTGGGGGCTACACCTTC. It codes for CASSLAGAGGYTF.

This chain links TRBV24-1 with TRBJ2-1, with 8 positions matching TRBD2. Germline values: CDR1 KGHDR, CDR2 SFDVKD. The length of the CDR3 is 16 residues. Trimming at V came to 2 bases and at J to 4 bases, leaving 6 bases not matched to a gene. The DNA for the CDR3 is TGTGCCACCAGTGATTCGGGGGGGGCAGGTTACAATGAGCAGTTCTTC. It yields the protein CATSDSGGAGYNEQFF.

This clone showed up just a few times. The V call is TRBV24-1, the J call TRBJ1-5, with unresolved D. The CDR3 consists of 14 residues. CDR1 is KGHDR and CDR2 is SFDVKD in the germline V gene. V lost 0 bases and J 2 bases, leaving 4 bases between the germline ends. The CDR3 loop is CATSDLQGNQPQHF. As DNA, the CDR3 is TGTGCCACCAGTGATTTGCAGGGCAATCAGCCCCAGCATTTT.

The CDR3 DNA follows: TGTGCCAGCAGTCACCCGGCTAGTTACGAGCAGTACTTC. Its translation is CASSHPASYEQYF. The rearrangement uses TRBV14 and TRBJ2-7; no reliable D call. Trimming shortened V by 6 bases and J by 4 bases, and 13 bases separated the two germline ends. Germline loops: CDR1 SGHDN, CDR2 FVKESK. This CDR3 region has 13 residues.

This clone was counted once. This chain's CDR3 is CASSWDRANTEAFF. Written as DNA, the CDR3 is TGTGCCAGCAGCTGGGACAGGGCGAACACTGAAGCTTTCTTT. J is TRBJ1-1 and V is TRBV5-6, with 9 nucleotides matching TRBD1. The CDR3 runs 14 residues. With V trimmed by 3 bases and J by 1 base, 1 base remained unmatched. Per the germline V gene, CDR1 is SGHDT and CDR2 is YYEEEE.

The chain links TRBV4-2 to TRBJ2-3; 8 bases line up with TRBD1. The germline gives CDR1 LGHNA, CDR2 YNFKEQ. This CDR3 contains 17 residues. The J segment lost 2 bases and the V segment lost 3 bases, leaving 10 bases of the junction unmatched. CDR3 in DNA: TGTGCCAGCAGCCACCGAGTGAGGGACAGGACCACAGATACGCAGTATTTT. It encodes CASSHRVRDRTTDTQYF.

This chain uses TRBV28 with TRBJ2-7, with 8 bases that match TRBD1. The V gene end was trimmed by 6 bases and the J gene end by 1 base; junction bases not matched to a gene: 8. The CDR3 is made up of 15 amino acids. Germline V gene sequence: CDR1 MDHEN, CDR2 SYDVKM. CDR3 sequence reads: CASSFIGQGSYEQYF. The CDR3 DNA is TGTGCCAGCAGCTTCATTGGACAGGGATCCTACGAGCAGTACTTC. Drawing the rest from reference TRBV28 and TRBJ2-7, the complete variable domain is DVKVTQSSRYLVKRTGEKVFLECVQDMDHENMFWYRQDPGLGLRLIYFSYDVKMKEKGDIPEGYSVSREKKERFSLILESASTNQTSMYLCASSFIGQGSYEQYFGPGTRLTVT.

The rearrangement joins TRBV27 to TRBJ2-7; TRBD2 is a possible D gene (5 bases). The germline V gene has CDR1 MNHEY and CDR2 SMNVEV (reference sequence). The CDR3 spans 15 residues. With 0 bases removed from V and 4 bases from J, the gap between germline ends came to 13 bases. Here the CDR3 DNA reads TGTGCCAGCAGTTTATCCCCCCCGGGAAGATACGAGCAGTACTTC. Translation: CASSLSPPGRYEQYF.

The CDR3 sequence is CASPVAYNEQFF. CDR3 coding DNA: TGCGCCAGCCCCGTGGCTTACAATGAGCAGTTCTTC. The V gene is TRBV10-1, the J gene TRBJ2-1; D gene ambiguous. V gave up 8 bases and J gave up 4 bases, with 9 bases separating them. CDR1 is WNHNN and CDR2 is SYGVQD in the germline V gene (reference sequence). There are 12 residues in the CDR3.

The table lists this clone with a few counts. The identical CDR3 is also encoded by other nucleotide sequences in the sample. The chain is built from TRBV18 and TRBJ2-7; 9 positions agree with TRBD2. The trim removed 3 bases at V and 3 bases at J, leaving 3 bases unmatched. This CDR3 has 14 residues. The germline V gene has CDR1 KGHSH and CDR2 LQKENI. CDR3 DNA sequence: TGTGCCAGCTCACCGGGGACTAGCAGCTACGAGCAGTACTTC. Its protein is CASSPGTSSYEQYF.

This clone was seen a few times. J is TRBJ1-6 and V is TRBV2; TRBD1 aligns across 8 bases. V lost 5 bases and J lost 10; bases outside the gene matches: 4. Germline values: CDR1 SNHLY, CDR2 FYNNEI. The CDR3 length is 13 residues. CDR3 sequence: CASSWGTGSPLHF. The CDR3 nucleotides read TGTGCCAGCAGTTGGGGGACAGGATCACCCCTCCACTTT.

This rearrangement joins TRBV7-2 to TRBJ1-5, with 9 bases aligning to TRBD1. The germline V gene encodes CDR1 SGHTA and CDR2 FQGNSA. The CDR3 is 15 amino acids. The V gene end was trimmed by 1 base and the J gene end by 6 bases; junction bases not matched to a gene: 4. The CDR3 reads CASSLGSTGGQPQHF. CDR3 DNA sequence: TGTGCCAGCAGCTTAGGTTCGACAGGGGGTCAGCCCCAGCATTTT.

The V and J genes are TRBV6-2 or TRBV6-3 and TRBJ2-4; a weak D match, TRBD1 (6 bases). Germline CDR1 reads MNHEY; CDR2 reads SVGEGT. Deletions cut 6 bases from V and 0 bases from J, with 12 bases between. The CDR3 totals 15 residues. The CDR3, as DNA: TGTGCCAGCAGCTTCGGACAGCTAGCCAAAAACATTCAGTACTTC. Its protein product is CASSFGQLAKNIQYF.

This clone was counted only a few times. The chain links TRBV27 to TRBJ1-2; D may be TRBD1 (5 bases). V was shortened by 2 bases and J by 4 bases, with 17 bases between the two germline ends. Germline assignment: CDR1 MNHEY and CDR2 SMNVEV (reference sequence). This CDR3 comprises 16 residues. CDR3 nucleotide sequence: TGTGCCAGCAGTTTAGGCGTTAATAGGGGATCCTATGGCTACACCTTC. Encoded protein: CASSLGVNRGSYGYTF.

The J gene is TRBJ2-1, the V gene TRBV28; 7 bases fit TRBD2. The germline V gene has CDR1 MDHEN and CDR2 SYDVKM. The CDR3 extends over 14 amino acids. V was clipped by 6 bases and J by 3 bases; unmatched bases: 5. The CDR3 region has the DNA TGTGCCAGCAGCCGAGCGGGACTCTACAATGAGCAGTTCTTC. Amino acids: CASSRAGLYNEQFF.

This clone was seen more than once but under ten times. The chain employs TRBV18 and TRBJ1-5; 8 nucleotides match TRBD1. CDR1 is KGHSH and CDR2 is LQKENI in the germline V gene. V gave up 6 bases and J gave up 6 bases; unmatched junction bases: 10. The CDR3 runs 15 residues. The DNA for the CDR3 is TGTGCCAGCTCTACCGGGACAGGAGGATCTCAGCCCCAGCATTTT. Its protein product is CASSTGTGGSQPQHF.

J is TRBJ2-3 and V is TRBV7-2; the match to TRBD2 covers 10 bases. The CDR3 sequence is 14 residues long. Per the germline V gene, CDR1 is SGHTA and CDR2 is FQGNSA. V trimming: 3 bases; J trimming: 4 bases; junction bases outside the gene matches: 1. CDR3 protein: CASSLGTSADTQYF. The CDR3 DNA is TGTGCCAGCAGCTTGGGGACTAGCGCAGATACGCAGTATTTT. The variable domain in full, completed from reference TRBV7-2 and TRBJ2-3, reads GAGVSQSPSNKVTEKGKDVELRCDPISGHTALYWYRQSLGQGLEFLIYFQGNSAPDKSGLPSDRFSAERTGGSVSTLTIQRTQQEDSAVYLCASSLGTSADTQYFGPGTRLTVL.

This clone showed up just once. The V gene is TRBV5-4, the J gene TRBJ2-5; the match to TRBD1 covers 9 bases. Germline V gene sequence: CDR1 SGHNT, CDR2 YYREEE (reference sequence). The trim removed 1 base at V and 4 bases at J, leaving 8 bases unmatched. The CDR3 contains 16 residues. The CDR3 nucleotides are TGTGCCAGCAGCTTGCGGGGGACAGGGTGGGGAGAGACCCAGTACTTC. As protein: CASSLRGTGWGETQYF. The whole variable domain, remainder taken from reference TRBV5-4 and TRBJ2-5, is ETGVTQSPTHLIKTRGQQVTLRCSSQSGHNTVSWYQQALGQGPQFIFQYYREEENGRGNFPPRFSGLQFPNYSSELNVNALELDDSALYLCASSLRGTGWGETQYFGPGTRLLVL.

The rearrangement uses TRBV30 and TRBJ2-1; D is possibly TRBD2 (5 bases). This CDR3 spans 13 amino acids. Germline V gives CDR1 GTSNPN, CDR2 SVGIG (reference sequence). The V end lost 0 bases, the J end lost 9 bases, and 12 bases lay between the germline ends. The CDR3 loop is CAWSVSGKGEQFF. The CDR3, as DNA: TGTGCCTGGAGTGTATCGGGAAAAGGTGAGCAGTTCTTC. Full variable domain (remainder filled in from reference TRBV30 and TRBJ2-1): SQTIHQWPATLVQPVGSPLSLECTVEGTSNPNLYWYRQAAGRGLQLLFYSVGIGQISSEVPQNLSASRPQDRQFILSSKKLLLSDSGFYLCAWSVSGKGEQFFGPGTRLTVL.

The rearrangement links TRBV19 to TRBJ1-2; no clear D. The CDR3 is 12 residues long. V was pared by 8 bases and J by 10 bases, with 17 bases between. Per the germline V gene, CDR1 is LNHDA and CDR2 is SQIVND (reference sequence). This CDR3 is CASRGWIDDYTF. In DNA form, the CDR3 reads TGTGCCAGTCGAGGTTGGATTGATGACTACACCTTC. Looking up the rest from reference TRBV19 and TRBJ1-2 gives the full variable domain: DGGITQSPKYLFRKEGQNVTLSCEQNLNHDAMYWYRQDPGQGLRLIYYSQIVNDFQKGDIAEGYSVSREKKESFPLTVTSAQKNPTAFYLCASRGWIDDYTFGSGTRLTVV.

This clone has just one count. The genes are TRBV6-5 and TRBJ1-1; no reliable D call. The CDR3 contains 13 residues. CDR1 is MNHEY, CDR2 SVGAGI, per germline. Trimming took 5 bases from V and 4 from J, leaving 11 bases between them. The CDR3 nucleotides are TGTGCCAGCAGTATTCCGGGAGCCACTGAAGCTTTCTTT. It codes for CASSIPGATEAFF.